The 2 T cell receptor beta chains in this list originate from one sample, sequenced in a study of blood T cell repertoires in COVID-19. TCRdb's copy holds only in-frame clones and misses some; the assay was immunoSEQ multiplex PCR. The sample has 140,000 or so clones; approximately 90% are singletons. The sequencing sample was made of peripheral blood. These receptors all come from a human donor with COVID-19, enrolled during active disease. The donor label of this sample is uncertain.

CDR3 DNA: TGTGCCAGCAGCGTAGGGGGACAGGGGAGTGGTTCACCCCTCCACTTT. Its protein product is CASSVGGQGSGSPLHF. The chain employs TRBV9 and TRBJ1-6; TRBD1 matches at 10 bases. This CDR3 has 16 residues. With 0 bases clipped from V and 9 bases from J, the junction kept 6 bases outside the gene matches. Per the germline V gene, CDR1 is SGDLS and CDR2 is YYNGEE.

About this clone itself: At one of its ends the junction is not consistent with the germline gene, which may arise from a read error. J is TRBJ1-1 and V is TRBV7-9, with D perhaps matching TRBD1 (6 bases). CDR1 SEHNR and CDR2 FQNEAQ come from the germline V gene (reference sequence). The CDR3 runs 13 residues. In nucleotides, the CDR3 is TGTGCCACCAGCCCCAAGACAGGCACTGAAGCTTTCTTT. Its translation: CATSPKTGTEAFF. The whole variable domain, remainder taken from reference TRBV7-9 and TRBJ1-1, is DTGVSQNPRHKITKRGQNVTFRCDPISEHNRLYWYRQTLGQGPEFLTYFQNEAQLEKSRLLSDRFSAERPKGSFSTLEIQRTEQGDSAMYLCATSPKTGTEAFFGQGTRLTVV.